This TCR beta chain is from a study of spatial heterogeneity in lung cancer. The germline V gene has CDR1 SGHDT and CDR2 YYEEEE. The V end lost 3 bases, the J end lost 3 bases, and 10 bases lay between the germline ends. CDR3 length: 14 amino acids. Described time point: blood at routine non-recurrence follow-up after resection. Whole RNA came from tumor, nontumor lung or frozen PBMC and was sequenced without being sorted. This clonotype showed up many times. TCRdb analysed the 5' RACE reads with MiXCR anew, one entry per CDR3 protein. The sample has about 120,000 distinct CDR3 sequences, 10% to 15% seen once.

The TCR originated in a male donor with early-stage non-small cell lung cancer. Sequenced here: PBMCs, sampled at follow-up. J is TRBJ1-5 and V is TRBV5-6; the D is unclear. The chain's CDR3 is CASSSLGNNQPQHF. The CDR3 region has the DNA TGTGCCAGCAGCTCCCTAGGGAACAATCAGCCCCAGCATTTT.